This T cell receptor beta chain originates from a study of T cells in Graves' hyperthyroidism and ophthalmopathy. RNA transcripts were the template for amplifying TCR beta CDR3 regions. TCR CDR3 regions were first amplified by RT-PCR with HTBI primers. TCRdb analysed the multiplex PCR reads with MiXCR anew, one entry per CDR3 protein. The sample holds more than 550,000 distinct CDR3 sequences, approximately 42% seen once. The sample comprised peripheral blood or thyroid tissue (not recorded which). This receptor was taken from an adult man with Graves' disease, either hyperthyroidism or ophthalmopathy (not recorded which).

CDR3 nucleotide sequence: TGTGCCAGCAGCTTAGGGGGCGGTATGATTAATTCACCCCTCCACTTT. Translation gives CASSLGGGMINSPLHF. The V gene is TRBV7-2, the J gene TRBJ1-6; TRBD1 might be the D (5 bases). V lost 1 base, J lost 6 bases, and 13 bases lay in between. In germline, CDR1 is SGHTA, CDR2 FQGNSA. This CDR3 is 16 amino acids long.